This T cell receptor beta chain came from a study of spatial heterogeneity in lung cancer. The time point: blood taken at disease recurrence. No cells were sorted before sequencing. The whole RNA sequenced was extracted from tumor, nontumor lung or frozen PBMC. This clonotype showed up many times. This beta chain represents an off-target read in a library built for alpha chains; its size is of limited meaning. TCRdb called the 5' RACE reads again in MiXCR, with one record for every CDR3 protein. The data contain 9,500 to 10,000 distinct CDR3 sequences, under 4% of them seen just once; the ten biggest clones take up over 15%. This sequence was found in a female donor with early-stage non-small cell lung cancer. The material was PBMCs, obtained at recurrence.

CDR3 residues: CATATGLAGANVLTF. The CDR3 bases are TGTGCCACCGCGACAGGGTTGGCTGGGGCCAACGTCCTGACTTTC. The chain is built from TRBV6-2 or TRBV6-3 and TRBJ2-6, with 7 bases aligning to TRBD1. This CDR3 spans 15 amino acids. The trim removed 10 bases at V and 2 bases at J, leaving 8 bases unmatched. The V gene's germline CDR1 is MNHEY and CDR2 SVGEGT.